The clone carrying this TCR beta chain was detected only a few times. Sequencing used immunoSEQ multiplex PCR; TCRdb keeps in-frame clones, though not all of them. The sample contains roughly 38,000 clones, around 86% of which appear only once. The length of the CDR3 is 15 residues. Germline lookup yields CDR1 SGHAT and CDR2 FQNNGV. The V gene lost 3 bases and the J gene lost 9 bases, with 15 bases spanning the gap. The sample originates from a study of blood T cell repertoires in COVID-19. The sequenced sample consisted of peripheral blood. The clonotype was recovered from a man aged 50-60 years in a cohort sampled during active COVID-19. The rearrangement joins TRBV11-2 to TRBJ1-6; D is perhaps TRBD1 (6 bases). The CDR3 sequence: CASSFEGRGSSPLHF. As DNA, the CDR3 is TGTGCCAGCAGCTTTGAGGGCAGGGGAAGTTCACCCCTCCACTTT.